The 27 T cell receptor beta chains listed next were all sequenced from one sample in a study of OX40 agonist ivuxolimab in advanced cancers. Sequencing used immunoSEQ multiplex PCR; TCRdb keeps in-frame clones, though not all of them. The table shows fewer than 85,000 clones, with 92% occurring only once. Material: CD4+ or CD8+ T cells sorted from blood, obtained in a trial of the OX40 agonist ivuxolimab. The receptor source for this set is an adult with an advanced solid tumor such as melanoma, head and neck, liver or kidney cancer.

The V gene is TRBV14, the J gene TRBJ2-1, with 8 bases that match TRBD1. V trimming: 3 bases; J trimming: 7 bases; junction bases outside the gene matches: 11. Germline CDR1 and CDR2: SGHDN and FVKESK. The CDR3 is 16 residues long. The DNA for the CDR3 is TGTGCCAGCAGCCATTATCTGGGACAGGAGAGGAATGAGCAGTTCTTC. It is translated as CASSHYLGQERNEQFF. The full variable domain, its missing parts supplied by reference TRBV14 and TRBJ2-1, is EAGVTQFPSHSVIEKGQTVTLRCDPISGHDNLYWYRRVMGKEIKFLLHFVKESKQDESGMPNNRFLAERTGGTYSTLKVQPAELEDSGVYFCASSHYLGQERNEQFFGPGTRLTVL.

The gene calls are TRBV27 and TRBJ2-7, with D perhaps TRBD2 (5 bases). The CDR3 spans 15 residues. V was clipped by 2 bases and J by 4 bases, with 15 bases between them. Germline V gives CDR1 MNHEY, CDR2 SMNVEV (reference sequence). The CDR3 coding sequence is TGTGCCAGCAGTTTAGGTGGCGGAGGACGGTACGAGCAGTACTTC. It specifies CASSLGGGGRYEQYF.

The chain has TRBV29-1 and TRBJ2-3; 12 nucleotides line up with TRBD1. Trimming at V came to 4 bases and at J to 11 bases, leaving 16 bases not matched to a gene. The CDR3 length is 16 residues. From germline, CDR1 is SQVTM and CDR2 ANQGSEA. The CDR3 region has the DNA TGCAGCGTTGGGCCCCGGGACAGGGGGCCCTCCTATGGGCAGTATTTT. This gives the protein CSVGPRDRGPSYGQYF.

This clone turned up a few times. The chain recombines TRBV9 with TRBJ1-6; 9 bases are shared with TRBD1. The CDR3 consists of 15 residues. Germline CDR1 is SGDLS and CDR2 is YYNGEE. The trim removed 2 bases at V and 8 bases at J, leaving 5 bases unmatched. The CDR3 sequence is CASSVAGQGHSPLHF. The CDR3 nucleotides are TGTGCCAGCAGCGTGGCGGGACAGGGACATTCACCCCTCCACTTT.

The rearrangement joins TRBV4-1 to TRBJ1-1; D is unresolved. Germline CDR1 MGHRA, CDR2 YSYEKL. The CDR3 contains 14 residues. With 1 base removed from V and 1 base from J, the gap between germline ends came to 7 bases. CDR3 nucleotide sequence: TGCGCCAGCAGCCAAGTGGTCCGGAACACTGAAGCTTTCTTT. Translating it yields CASSQVVRNTEAFF.

The chain has TRBV11-2 and TRBJ1-2, with 7 positions matching TRBD1. The germline V gene has CDR1 SGHAT and CDR2 FQNNGV. The CDR3 contains 13 residues. The trim removed 4 bases at V and 10 bases at J, leaving 9 bases unmatched. CDR3 DNA sequence: TGTGCCAGCAGCTCCTCGACAGGGATCCTCTACACCTTC. The encoded protein is CASSSSTGILYTF.

V gene TRBV5-6 combines with J gene TRBJ1-5, with D perhaps TRBD1 (6 bases). V was shortened by 0 bases and J by 12 bases, with 13 bases between the two germline ends. Germline-derived CDR1 and CDR2 are SGHDT and YYEEEE. The CDR3 loop spans 13 amino acids. The CDR3 reads CASSLGRGGLQHF. CDR3 bases: TGTGCCAGCAGCTTGGGGAGGGGGGGTCTCCAGCATTTT. Drawing the rest from reference TRBV5-6 and TRBJ1-5, the complete variable domain is DAGVTQSPTHLIKTRGQQVTLRCSPKSGHDTVSWYQQALGQGPQFIFQYYEEEERQRGNFPDRFSGHQFPNYSSELNVNALLLGDSALYLCASSLGRGGLQHFGDGTRLSIL.

CDR3 bases: TGTGCCAGCAGCTCGACAGGGAACACCGGGGAGCTGTTTTTT. This codes for CASSSTGNTGELFF. The genes are TRBV11-3 and TRBJ2-2; maybe TRBD1 (6 bases). With 4 bases removed from V and 1 base from J, the gap between germline ends came to 7 bases. The CDR3 runs to 14 residues. CDR1 SGHNT and CDR2 YENEEA come from the germline V gene.

This chain links TRBV7-8 with TRBJ2-7; 7 nucleotides line up with TRBD2. CDR1 and CDR2 (germline): SGHVS, FQNEAQ. V gave up 0 bases and J gave up 3 bases; unmatched junction bases: 11. The CDR3 length is 17 residues. CDR3 amino acids: CASSLAVGGEFNYEQYF. The DNA for the CDR3 is TGTGCCAGCAGCTTAGCGGTGGGAGGGGAGTTCAACTACGAGCAGTACTTC.

The sample holds one count of this clone. The chain employs TRBV7-9 and TRBJ1-2; tentative D call: TRBD1 (6 bases). Germline V gives CDR1 SEHNR, CDR2 FQNEAQ (reference sequence). The V end lost 8 bases, the J end lost 6 bases, and 19 bases lay between the germline ends. CDR3 length: 14 residues. In DNA, the CDR3 is TGTGCCAGCGACTCCTCGGGGGGGCAGGATGGCTACACCTTC. This sequence encodes CASDSSGGQDGYTF. The full variable domain, in which reference TRBV7-9 and TRBJ1-2 provide the parts outside the CDR3, is DTGVSQNPRHKITKRGQNVTFRCDPISEHNRLYWYRQTLGQGPEFLTYFQNEAQLEKSRLLSDRFSAERPKGSFSTLEIQRTEQGDSAMYLCASDSSGGQDGYTFGSGTRLTVV.

The rearrangement uses TRBV9 and TRBJ1-1; 7 bases match TRBD1. The CDR3 consists of 15 residues. Germline V gene lookup returns CDR1 SGDLS and CDR2 YYNGEE. V gave up 4 bases and J gave up 4 bases; unmatched junction bases: 10. The CDR3 DNA is TGTGCCAGCAGCCCCTCGGGAGGGGGCGGCACTGAAGCTTTCTTT. Protein: CASSPSGGGGTEAFF.

The chain uses TRBV9 and TRBJ2-1; 9 bases line up with TRBD2. The CDR3 spans 15 residues. V dropped 2 bases and J dropped 8; count of bases not matched to a gene: 8. From germline, CDR1 is SGDLS and CDR2 YYNGEE. CDR3 loop: CASSVLLAGRHEQFF. For the CDR3, the DNA is TGTGCCAGCAGCGTCCTACTAGCGGGCAGACATGAGCAGTTCTTC.

The V gene is TRBV27, the J gene TRBJ2-3; D ambiguous. V lost 1 base to trimming and J lost 0 bases, with 5 bases between them. This CDR3 spans 14 amino acids. CDR1 is MNHEY and CDR2 is SMNVEV in the germline V gene (reference sequence). The CDR3 nucleotides are TGTGCCAGCAGTTTATACCACAGCACAGATACGCAGTATTTT. It specifies CASSLYHSTDTQYF.

The chain recombines TRBV30 with TRBJ1-2; D is undetermined. Germline V gene lookup returns CDR1 GTSNPN and CDR2 SVGIG (reference sequence). V lost 2 bases and J 6 bases, leaving 13 bases between the germline ends. The length of the CDR3 is 13 residues. CDR3 residues: CAWSLGTRDGYTF. The CDR3 DNA sequence: TGTGCCTGGAGTTTGGGTACGAGGGATGGCTACACCTTC.

This chain connects TRBV9 to TRBJ2-1; tentatively, D is TRBD1 or TRBD2 (5 bases each). Germline CDR1 SGDLS, CDR2 YYNGEE. The CDR3 totals 14 residues. V was pared by 4 bases and J by 5 bases, with 13 bases between. The CDR3 DNA follows: TGTGCCAGCAGCCCCCGGGACCCGGACAATGAGCAGTTCTTC. It yields the protein CASSPRDPDNEQFF.

This chain links TRBV7-6 with TRBJ2-3, with D tentatively TRBD1 or TRBD2 (5 bases each). The CDR3 consists of 17 residues. CDR1 SGHVS and CDR2 FNYEAQ come from the germline V gene. V was pared by 0 bases and J by 1 base, with 14 bases between. The CDR3 region has the DNA TGTGCCAGCAGCTTAGCGAGGGTAGGGGACGGCACAGATACGCAGTATTTT. Protein: CASSLARVGDGTDTQYF.

The chain links TRBV4-2 to TRBJ1-6; the match to TRBD1 covers 10 bases. Per the germline V gene, CDR1 is LGHNA and CDR2 is YNFKEQ. This CDR3 contains 18 residues. The V and J ends lost 6 bases and 4 bases, in that order; junction bases with no gene match: 12. The CDR3 loop is CASRPPATGGEYNSPLHF. In nucleotides, the CDR3 is TGTGCCAGCAGGCCCCCGGCGACAGGGGGCGAATATAATTCACCCCTCCACTTT.

This clone showed up just once. This chain joins TRBV27 and TRBJ1-6, with TRBD1 matching 10 bases. The germline V gene has CDR1 MNHEY and CDR2 SMNVEV (reference sequence). The CDR3 is 16 residues long. V lost 6 bases and J lost 7; bases outside the gene matches: 9. The DNA for the CDR3 is TGTGCCAGCAGCTCTCCGGGACAGGGGACGAATTCACCCCTCCACTTT. Its translation is CASSSPGQGTNSPLHF.

In its sample, this clone was seen once. The rearrangement uses TRBV11-3 and TRBJ2-7; 11 positions match TRBD2. Germline V CDR1 and CDR2: SGHNT, YENEEA. V trimming: 6 bases; J trimming: 4 bases; junction bases outside the gene matches: 8. This CDR3 spans 15 amino acids. The DNA for the CDR3 is TGTGCCAGCAGTCCCACCGGGACTAGCGGATACGAGCAGTACTTC. This encodes CASSPTGTSGYEQYF.

The chain employs TRBV27 and TRBJ2-7, with D maybe TRBD1 (6 bases). The V end was cut by 2 bases, the J end by 2 bases, with 10 bases between. The CDR3 totals 14 residues. CDR1 is MNHEY and CDR2 is SMNVEV in the germline V gene (reference sequence). CDR3 residues: CASSLLGQTYEQYF. Written as DNA, the CDR3 is TGTGCCAGCAGTTTACTCGGACAGACCTACGAGCAGTACTTC.

The chain links TRBV2 to TRBJ1-5; D uncertain. V lost 2 bases and J 0 bases, leaving 14 bases between the germline ends. This CDR3 region has 17 residues. Germline loops: CDR1 SNHLY, CDR2 FYNNEI. CDR3 coding DNA: TGTGCCAGCAGTGAACCCCAAGACGGGAATAGCAATCAGCCCCAGCATTTT. It yields the protein CASSEPQDGNSNQPQHF.

The J gene is TRBJ2-7, the V gene TRBV10-2, with D perhaps TRBD2 (7 bases). The CDR3 is 15 residues long. With 3 bases removed from V and 2 bases from J, the gap between germline ends came to 14 bases. From germline, CDR1 is WSHSY and CDR2 SAAADI. CDR3 nucleotide sequence: TGCGCCAGCAGTGAAGGGCGGGGGCCCCCCTACGAGCAGTACTTC. This encodes CASSEGRGPPYEQYF.

This sequence joins TRBV11-2 and TRBJ2-7; possibly TRBD1 for D (5 bases). Germline CDR1 reads SGHAT; CDR2 reads FQNNGV. The V gene lost 1 base and the J gene lost 3 bases, with 10 bases spanning the gap. This CDR3 region has 14 residues. The CDR3 region has the DNA TGTGCCAGCAGCTTAGTCGTCAGGGACTACGAGCAGTACTTC. Its protein is CASSLVVRDYEQYF.

The chain links TRBV19 to TRBJ2-1; 10 nucleotides align to TRBD2. Germline-derived CDR1 and CDR2 are LNHDA and SQIVND (reference sequence). The V gene end was trimmed by 2 bases and the J gene end by 10 bases; junction bases not matched to a gene: 17. This CDR3 has 18 amino acids. The CDR3 DNA follows: TGTGCCAGTAGTATATGGTTTTTTAATAGCGGGGGGCCGCAGGAGCAGTTCTTC. It specifies CASSIWFFNSGGPQEQFF.

This clone came up once. The rearrangement uses TRBV11-2 and TRBJ2-7; 8 bases align to TRBD1. CDR3 length: 17 residues. CDR1 and CDR2 from the germline V gene are SGHAT and FQNNGV. Unmatched junction bases numbered 9, after V lost 2 bases and J lost 0 bases. The CDR3 DNA sequence: TGTGCCAGCAGCTTATACTCCGGGACAGGACCCTCCTACGAGCAGTACTTC. It is translated as CASSLYSGTGPSYEQYF.

This sequence joins TRBV6-1 and TRBJ1-6; D is undetermined. Trimming pared 4 bases from V and 0 bases from J, leaving 10 bases between. Germline V gives CDR1 MNHNS, CDR2 SASEGT. CDR3 length: 16 amino acids. The CDR3: CASSGYSLSYNSPLHF. For the CDR3, the DNA is TGTGCCAGCAGTGGCTACAGCCTCTCCTATAATTCACCCCTCCACTTT.

This sequence joins TRBV5-6 and TRBJ2-7; no clear D gene. The CDR3 totals 11 residues. Germline values: CDR1 SGHDT, CDR2 YYEEEE. The V end was cut by 1 base, the J end by 5 bases, with 4 bases between. CDR3 sequence (DNA): TGTGCCAGCAGCTTGTTCGACGAGCAGTACTTC. Translated: CASSLFDEQYF.